This T cell receptor (beta chain) appears in the sequencing data of a study of T cell responses to AZD1222 COVID-19 vaccine. General study findings and limits: No day 14 peak samples; only post-peak repertoires were characterized.

The protocol was immunoSEQ multiplex PCR, while the TCRdb copy is restricted to in-frame clones and leaves out a portion. The sample contains roughly 150,000 clones, around 90% of which appear only once. CDR3 length equals 11 residues. V lost 4 bases to trimming and J lost 2 bases, with 2 bases between them. The germline gives CDR1 PRHDT, CDR2 FYEKMQ (reference sequence). As for this clone: The antigen is not known.

The clonotype originates from an adult in good health. The genes are TRBV13 and TRBJ1-2; D unresolved. The specimen comprised peripheral blood, sampled on day 0 of AZD1222 vaccination. The CDR3 DNA sequence: TGTGCCAGCAGCTACAACTATGGCTACACCTTC. It specifies CASSYNYGYTF.